Listed below are T cell receptor beta chains from one sample, sequenced in a study of cytomegalovirus exposure and HLA in healthy donors. Repertoires were generated with immunoSEQ multiplex PCR, while TCRdb's copy carries only in-frame clones and drops some. Of some 64,000 clones in the sample, 95% to 98% were seen once. Sequencing was performed on PBMCs. Every receptor here comes from a woman aged 18-35 years in good health and CMV-seropositive. The CDR3 runs from the conserved cysteine through the conserved F or W. A D gene is named only where the DNA matches it firmly. Rows give clone size only sometimes, using once, few, many, or a class for an expanded clone.

NA,TRBV25-1,NA,TRBJ2-7,TGTGCCAGCAGTCTTTGCGAGCAGTACTTC,CASSLCEQYF
NA,TRBV6-5,TRBD2,TRBJ2-7,TGTGCCAGCAGTCTCCGGGCGGGAGGGCCTGGAGAGCAGTACTTC,CASSLRAGGPGEQYF
NA,TRBV7-8,NA,TRBJ1-2,TGTGCCAGCAGCATAACAGCAATCTATGGCTACACCTTC,CASSITAIYGYTF
NA,TRBV6-1,TRBD1,TRBJ1-5,TGTGCCAGCGATTGGACAGGGGGTGGCAATCAGCCCCAGCATTTT,CASDWTGGGNQPQHF
NA,TRBV19,TRBD2,TRBJ2-7,TGTGCCAGTAGTATAAAGCGGGAGGGTTCCCACGAGCAGTACTTC,CASSIKREGSHEQYF
NA,TRBV6-5,NA,TRBJ1-5,TGTGCCAGCAGTTCAAATCCACTACAGCCCCAGCATTTT,CASSSNPLQPQHF
NA,TRBV19,TRBD2,TRBJ2-1,TGTGCCAGTAGTATAAAGGGACTAGCGGGAGTCTACAATGAGCAGTTCTTC,CASSIKGLAGVYNEQFF
NA,TRBV7-9,TRBD1,TRBJ2-1,TGTGCCAGCAGCAAACTCACCGGGACAGCAACGGGCAATGAGCAGTTCTTC,CASSKLTGTATGNEQFF
NA,TRBV6-1,NA,TRBJ2-1,TGTGCCAGCAGTGTAACCTCGAGCGGGGAGCAGTTCTTC,CASSVTSSGEQFF
NA,TRBV19,TRBD1,TRBJ2-2,TGTGCCAGTAGTCCGGACAGGACGGACACCGGGGAGCTGTTTTTT,CASSPDRTDTGELFF
NA,TRBV30,NA,TRBJ2-7,TGTGCCTGGAGTGTAGGGGGGGTTGCCTACGAGCAGTACTTC,CAWSVGGVAYEQYF
NA,TRBV28,NA,TRBJ2-7,TGTGCCAGTCGATCCTACGAGCAGTACTTC,CASRSYEQYF
NA,TRBV6-5,TRBD1,TRBJ1-2,TGTGCCAGCAGTCCAGGACAGGGCCTCTATGGCTACACCTTC,CASSPGQGLYGYTF
NA,TRBV6-4,NA,TRBJ2-1,TGTGCCACGCGGCTCAACAATGAGCAGTTCTTC,CATRLNNEQFF
NA,TRBV5-1,TRBD1,TRBJ2-4,TGCGCCAGCAGCGGGGGGACAGGGGGTGGAAACATTCAGTACTTC,CASSGGTGGGNIQYF
NA,TRBV5-1,TRBD2,TRBJ2-3,TGCGCCAGCAGCTTGGCTGCGGGAGTCGATACGCAGTATTTT,CASSLAAGVDTQYF
once,TRBV6-1,NA,TRBJ1-1,TGTGCCAGCAGTGCCCCGATTAGGGGTTATCCTGAAGCTTTCTTT,CASSAPIRGYPEAFF
NA,TRBV9,NA,TRBJ1-1,TGTGCCAGCAGCGTAGGAGGGTTGGGCACTGAAGCTTTCTTT,CASSVGGLGTEAFF
once,TRBV27,TRBD1,TRBJ1-2,TGTGCCAGCAGTGCCGATCGGGACAGGGACGGCTACACCTTC,CASSADRDRDGYTF
NA,TRBV6-1,NA,TRBJ1-1,TGTGCCAGCAGTGAAAGGTGGGACTCTGAAGCTTTCTTT,CASSERWDSEAFF
NA,TRBV11-2,NA,TRBJ2-7,TGTGCCAGCAGCTTAAATTGGCAGCGCACCTACGAGCAGTACTTC,CASSLNWQRTYEQYF
NA,TRBV2,NA,TRBJ2-6,TGTGCCAGCAGTGGGGGTTTCCTGGGGAGTGCTGGGGCCAACGTCCTGACTTTC,CASSGGFLGSAGANVLTF
NA,TRBV28,TRBD2,TRBJ2-7,TGTGCCAGCAGTGCTAGCGGGTCCCCCCTCTACGAGCAGTACTTC,CASSASGSPLYEQYF
NA,TRBV9,TRBD1,TRBJ2-1,TGTGCCAGCAGCGTAGCCGGGACAGGGTTTTTATATGAGCAGTTCTTC,CASSVAGTGFLYEQFF
NA,TRBV6-4,NA,TRBJ2-1,TGTGCCAGCAGTGACTTGTCGGGAGAGGGAGAGCAGTTCTTC,CASSDLSGEGEQFF
NA,TRBV4-1,TRBD1,TRBJ1-2,TGCGCCAGCAGCAAACCCGGGACAGGCGTGGCGGGCTACACCTTC,CASSKPGTGVAGYTF
NA,TRBV10-3,TRBD1,TRBJ1-3,TGTGCCATCAGTGAACGACAGGGCTCTGGAAACACCATATATTTT,CAISERQGSGNTIYF
NA,TRBV28,NA,TRBJ1-1,TGTGCCAGCAGTTCAGGGTCGATGAACACTGAAGCTTTCTTT,CASSSGSMNTEAFF
NA,TRBV5-1,TRBD2,TRBJ2-1,TGCGCCAGCAGGGCTAGCGGGAGCAATGAGCAGTTCTTC,CASRASGSNEQFF
NA,TRBV19,TRBD1,TRBJ2-7,TGTGCCAGTAGTACCCGGGACAGGGATTACGAGCAGTACTTC,CASSTRDRDYEQYF
NA,TRBV4-1,NA,TRBJ2-2,TGCGCCAGCAGCCACCTTGGCCCCGGGGAGCTGTTTTTT,CASSHLGPGELFF
few,TRBV4-2,NA,TRBJ2-7,TGTGCCAGCAGCCAAGATCTGACAGCTAGCGACGAGCAGTACTTC,CASSQDLTASDEQYF
once,TRBV6-4,NA,TRBJ1-5,TGTGCCAGCAGTGACTCGGCAGGCCGCAATCAGCCCCAGCATTTT,CASSDSAGRNQPQHF
NA,TRBV18,NA,TRBJ2-1,TGTGCCAGCTCACCATTAGGGCTAGCTTACAATGAGCAGTTCTTC,CASSPLGLAYNEQFF
NA,TRBV7-2,NA,TRBJ1-4,TGTGCCAGCAGCGTGCAACAGGGCGGTAATGAAAAACTGTTTTTT,CASSVQQGGNEKLFF
NA,TRBV27,NA,TRBJ2-1,TGTGCCAGCAGTTTGAAGCCTAACAATGAGCAGTTCTTC,CASSLKPNNEQFF
NA,TRBV27,NA,TRBJ2-1,TGTGCCAGCAGTTTATCTTCGGTTAGCTCCTACAATGAGCAGTTCTTC,CASSLSSVSSYNEQFF
NA,TRBV28,NA,TRBJ2-3,TGTGCCAGCAGTCCCCGCACCCCGACAGGAAGCACAGATACGCAGTATTTT,CASSPRTPTGSTDTQYF
NA,TRBV30,NA,TRBJ2-5,TGTGCCTGGAGTATGCAGGGCGAGACCCAGTACTTC,CAWSMQGETQYF
NA,TRBV14,NA,TRBJ2-2,TGTGCCAGCAGCCTTATGGACTACCCGATGGCCGGGGAGCTGTTTTTT,CASSLMDYPMAGELFF
NA,TRBV6-1,NA,TRBJ2-7,TGTGCCAGCAGTGCCCGAGGGGGGGAACGTCCCTACGAGCAGTACTTC,CASSARGGERPYEQYF
NA,TRBV7-2,NA,TRBJ1-2,TGTGCCAGCAGCTTAGTTCTCGGGGGTCGGCCGAGTGATGGCTACACCTTC,CASSLVLGGRPSDGYTF
NA,TRBV14,TRBD2,TRBJ2-3,TGTGCCAGCAGCCAAGATAGGTTGGCTAGCGGGAAAGATACGCAGTATTTT,CASSQDRLASGKDTQYF
NA,TRBV5-4,NA,TRBJ2-3,TGTGCCAGCAGCTGGACAGGAAGGGGGGGCACAGATACGCAGTATTTT,CASSWTGRGGTDTQYF
NA,TRBV2,TRBD1,TRBJ1-4,TGTGCCAGCTGGGACAGGGAAAGTGAAAAACTGTTTTTT,CASWDRESEKLFF
NA,TRBV11-2,NA,TRBJ2-3,TGTGCCAGCAGCTCGGAGGGGCCCACAGATACGCAGTATTTT,CASSSEGPTDTQYF
NA,TRBV6-5,NA,TRBJ2-5,TGTGCCAGCAGTTACTCGTTCCGGTCGGAGACCCAGTACTTC,CASSYSFRSETQYF
NA,TRBV11-2,TRBD2,TRBJ2-1,TGTGCCAGCAGCCCGCGACTAGCGGGAGTGGGGAATGAGCAGTTCTTC,CASSPRLAGVGNEQFF
NA,TRBV28,TRBD2,TRBJ2-3,TGTGCCAGCAGAGGCCTAGCGGGAGTGGATACGCAGTATTTT,CASRGLAGVDTQYF
NA,TRBV5-1,TRBD2,TRBJ2-7,TGCGCCAGCAGCTTGGCCGACCTCGGGCTAGCGGGATTAGAGCAGTACTTC,CASSLADLGLAGLEQYF
NA,TRBV7-9,TRBD1,TRBJ1-2,TGTGCCAGCAGCTTAAGTTCTACAGGGGGCAGGTTTGGCTACACCTTC,CASSLSSTGGRFGYTF
NA,TRBV9,TRBD2,TRBJ2-7,TGTGCCAGCAGCGTAGGGACTAGCAGATACGAGCAGTACTTC,CASSVGTSRYEQYF
NA,TRBV28,TRBD1,TRBJ2-2,TGTGCCAGCAGCCCGGACAGGGCTGGCACCGGGGAGCTGTTTTTT,CASSPDRAGTGELFF
NA,TRBV19,NA,TRBJ1-1,TGTGCCAGTAGTCGGACAGAGAACACTGAAGCTTTCTTT,CASSRTENTEAFF
NA,TRBV10-3,TRBD1,TRBJ1-1,TGTGCCATCAGTGAGCCGGTCACAGGGGCCGTACTAATGAACACTGAAGCTTTCTTT,CAISEPVTGAVLMNTEAFF
NA,TRBV2,TRBD2,TRBJ2-1,TGTGCCAGCAGTGATGGACTAGCGGTCTTTTACAATGAGCAGTTCTTC,CASSDGLAVFYNEQFF
NA,TRBV29-1,NA,TRBJ1-3,TGCAGCGTTGTGACAGACCCTGGAAACACCATATATTTT,CSVVTDPGNTIYF
NA,TRBV2,NA,TRBJ1-1,TGTGCCAGCAGCGCTTGGGCGTCCCGTGAAGCTTTCTTT,CASSAWASREAFF
NA,TRBV27,NA,TRBJ2-2,TGTGCCAGCAGTTCCAACAAAAACACCGGGGAGCTGTTTTTT,CASSSNKNTGELFF